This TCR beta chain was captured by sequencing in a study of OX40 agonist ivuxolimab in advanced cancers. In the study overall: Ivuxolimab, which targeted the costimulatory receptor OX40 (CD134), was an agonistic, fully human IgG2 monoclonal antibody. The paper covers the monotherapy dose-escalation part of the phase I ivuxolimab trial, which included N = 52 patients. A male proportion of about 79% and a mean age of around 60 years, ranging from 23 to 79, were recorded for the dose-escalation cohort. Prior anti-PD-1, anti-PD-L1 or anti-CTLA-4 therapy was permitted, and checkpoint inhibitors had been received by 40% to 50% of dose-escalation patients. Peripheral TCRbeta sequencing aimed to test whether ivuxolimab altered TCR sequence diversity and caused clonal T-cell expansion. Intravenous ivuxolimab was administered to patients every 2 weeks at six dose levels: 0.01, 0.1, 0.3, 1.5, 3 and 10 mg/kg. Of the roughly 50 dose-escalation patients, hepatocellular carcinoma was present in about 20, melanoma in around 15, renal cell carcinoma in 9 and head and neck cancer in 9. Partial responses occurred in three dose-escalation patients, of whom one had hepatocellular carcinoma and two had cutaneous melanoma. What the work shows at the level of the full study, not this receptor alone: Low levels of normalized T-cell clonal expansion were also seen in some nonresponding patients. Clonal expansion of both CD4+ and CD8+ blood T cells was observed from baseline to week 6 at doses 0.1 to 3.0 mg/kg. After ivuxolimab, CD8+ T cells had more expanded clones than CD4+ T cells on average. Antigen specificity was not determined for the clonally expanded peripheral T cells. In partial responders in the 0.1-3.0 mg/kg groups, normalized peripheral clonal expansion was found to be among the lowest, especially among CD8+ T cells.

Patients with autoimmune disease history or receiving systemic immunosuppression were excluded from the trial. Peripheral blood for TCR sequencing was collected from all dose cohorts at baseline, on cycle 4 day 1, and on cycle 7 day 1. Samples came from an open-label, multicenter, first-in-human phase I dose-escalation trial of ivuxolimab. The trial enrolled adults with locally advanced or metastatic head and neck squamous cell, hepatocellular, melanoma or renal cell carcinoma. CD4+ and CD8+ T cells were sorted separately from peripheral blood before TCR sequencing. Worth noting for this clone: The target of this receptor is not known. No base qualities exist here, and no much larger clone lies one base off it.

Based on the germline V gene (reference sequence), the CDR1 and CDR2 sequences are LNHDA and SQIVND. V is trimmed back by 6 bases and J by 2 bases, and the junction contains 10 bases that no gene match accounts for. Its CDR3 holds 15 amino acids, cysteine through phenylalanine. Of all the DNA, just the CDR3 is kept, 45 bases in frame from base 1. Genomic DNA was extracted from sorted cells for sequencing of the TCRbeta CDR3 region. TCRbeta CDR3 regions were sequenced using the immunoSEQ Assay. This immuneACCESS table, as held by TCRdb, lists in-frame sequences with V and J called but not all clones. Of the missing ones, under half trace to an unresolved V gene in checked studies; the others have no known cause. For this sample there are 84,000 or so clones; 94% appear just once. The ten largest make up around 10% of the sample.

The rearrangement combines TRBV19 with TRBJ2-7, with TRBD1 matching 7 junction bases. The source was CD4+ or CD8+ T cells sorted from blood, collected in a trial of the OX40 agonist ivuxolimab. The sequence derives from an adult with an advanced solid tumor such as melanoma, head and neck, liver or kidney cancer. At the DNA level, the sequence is TGTGCCAGTAGCCCGGGACAGACGACGACCTACGAGCAGTACTTC. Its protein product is CASSPGQTTTYEQYF.